Listed below are T cell receptor beta chains from one sample, sequenced in a study of human T cells and chemical hapten exposure. Each CDR3 protein gets one entry after TCRdb re-called the RACE reads with MiXCR. The sample yields about 40,000 distinct CDR3 sequences, about 3.5% seen once. The specimen was whole blood, collected in connection with sensitization to the hapten diphenylcyclopropenone (DPC). These receptors were collected from a man aged 40-55 years with alopecia areata. Some clones in this sample may be carry-over from other donors' samples. The CDR3 runs from the conserved cysteine through the conserved F or W. The D gene is left open where the match is weak. Clone sizes are shown as once, few or many counts, or a class when the clone is expanded.

v_gene	len	abundance	d_gene	j_gene	CDR3aa	CDR3nt
TRBV7-2	16	many	-	TRBJ2-7	CASSLDGGPSSYEQYF	TGTGCCAGCAGCTTAGACGGGGGACCCAGCTCCTACGAGCAGTACTTC
TRBV6-1	12	few	-	TRBJ2-2	CASKVRVGELFF	TGTGCCAGCAAGGTCAGAGTCGGGGAGCTGTTTTTT
TRBV20-1	15	few	TRBD2	TRBJ2-7	CSAMGLAGITYEQYF	TGCAGTGCCATGGGACTAGCGGGCATAACCTACGAGCAGTACTTC
TRBV20-1	13	many	TRBD2	TRBJ2-7	CSTVGGGAYEQYF	TGCAGCACCGTGGGGGGAGGGGCCTACGAGCAGTACTTC
TRBV28	12	many	-	TRBJ1-1	CASWGGGTEAFF	TGTGCCAGCTGGGGGGGGGGGACTGAAGCTTTCTTT
TRBV4-1	15	many	-	TRBJ1-2	CASSQERDGLRGYTF	TGCGCCAGCAGCCAGGAACGGGACGGCCTCCGAGGCTACACCTTC
TRBV4-3	16	few	-	TRBJ2-3	CASSHHVDLPEDTQYF	TGCGCCAGCAGCCACCATGTAGACTTGCCAGAAGATACGCAGTATTTT
TRBV4-2	18	many	-	TRBJ2-1	CASSQDQTGRGDYNEQFF	TGTGCCAGCAGCCAAGATCAAACGGGAAGGGGGGACTACAATGAGCAGTTCTTC
TRBV6-4	16	many	TRBD2	TRBJ2-3	CASSDDSGSRTDTQYF	TGTGCCAGCAGTGACGACAGCGGGAGCCGCACAGATACGCAGTATTTT
TRBV4-2	14	many	TRBD2	TRBJ2-7	CASSQDGGGVEQYF	TGTGCCAGCAGCCAAGATGGGGGGGGTGTCGAGCAGTACTTC
TRBV14	15	many	TRBD2	TRBJ2-1	CASSQVAGRTDEQFF	TGTGCCAGCAGCCAAGTAGCGGGTCGGACCGATGAGCAGTTCTTC
TRBV6-1	13	few	-	TRBJ1-5	CASSEARNQPQHF	TGTGCCAGCAGTGAAGCCAGGAATCAGCCCCAGCATTTT